This is a list of T cell receptor beta chains from one sample in a study of vaccination and CD4 T cells after COVID-19. TCRdb re-called the PCR reads with MiXCR, one entry per CDR3 protein. The data show more than 10,000 distinct CDR3 sequences, over 40% seen once. Their target antigens are unknown. The sample was CD4+ T cells from blood, cultured in vitro. These receptor sequences come from a human donor who had recovered from COVID-19. CDR3s include the opening cysteine and the closing phenylalanine or tryptophan. D genes are given only for firm matches. Size is stated for part of the rows, as once, few or many counts, or as a class when the clone is expanded.

>TRBV15|-|TRBJ2-1|-|14
TGTGCCACCAGCAGGGGCGGGATCGGGACTCCGCAGTTCTTC
CATSRGGIGTPQFF
>TRBV2|-|TRBJ1-5|TRBD1|15
TGTGCCAGCAGTGAAAACGGACAGGGCTTGCAGCCCCAGCATTTT
CASSENGQGLQPQHF
>TRBV30|few|TRBJ1-5|-|15
TGTGCCTGGAGTGTTGGGGCGGGACCCAATCAGCCCCAGCATTTT
CAWSVGAGPNQPQHF
>TRBV10-1|few|TRBJ2-1|-|13
TGCGCCAGCTCCCCCAATCGGGCGGGGATGCAGTTCTTC
CASSPNRAGMQFF
>TRBV19|-|TRBJ2-2|TRBD1|15
TGTGCCAGTATCAGACAGGGGCGAGGCACCGGGGAGCTGTTTTTT
CASIRQGRGTGELFF
>TRBV20-1|once|TRBJ1-1|-|16
TGCAGTGCTAGAACCCCCCGGGGGGAGATGAACACTGAAGCTTTCTTT
CSARTPRGEMNTEAFF
>TRBV20-1|-|TRBJ1-6|TRBD1|15
TGCAGTGCTAGAGATCTGTCGACAGGGGGCTCACCCCTCCACTTT
CSARDLSTGGSPLHF
>TRBV5-8|-|TRBJ2-2|-|15
TGTGCCAGCAGCTTGGCAGGCTTGAACACCGGGGAGCTGTTTTTT
CASSLAGLNTGELFF
>TRBV7-2|few|TRBJ2-7|-|17
TGTGCCAGCAGCCGAGCCACCAAAGTACGGGAGTCGCGGGAGCAGTACTTC
CASSRATKVRESREQYF
>TRBV11-3|-|TRBJ2-3|-|13
TGTGCCAGCAGCTTTCGACGCACAGATACGCAGTATTTT
CASSFRRTDTQYF
>TRBV7-6|-|TRBJ2-2|TRBD2|16
TGTGCCAGCAGCTTAAGGCTAGCGGACGCCACCGGGGAGCTGTTTTTT
CASSLRLADATGELFF
>TRBV6-1|-|TRBJ2-7|TRBD2|15
TGTGCCAGCAGCTCAGGGACTAGCGGGGCCTACGAGCAGTACTTC
CASSSGTSGAYEQYF
>TRBV12-3/TRBV12-4|-|TRBJ1-1|-|13
TGTGCCAGCAGTCCCGGCAGGGGCACTGAAGCTTTCTTT
CASSPGRGTEAFF
>TRBV24-1|-|TRBJ2-7|-|13
TGTGCCACCAGTGAAGGATCGGATTACGAGCAGTACTTC
CATSEGSDYEQYF
>TRBV27|-|TRBJ2-1|TRBD2|16
TGTGCCAGCAGTGAATTAGCGGGCCGCTCCTACAATGAGCAGTTCTTC
CASSELAGRSYNEQFF
>TRBV5-6|-|TRBJ2-3|-|14
TGTGCCAGCAGCGAGGACTGGGACACAGATACGCAGTATTTT
CASSEDWDTDTQYF
>TRBV12-3/TRBV12-4|once|TRBJ1-6|TRBD1|15
TGTGCCAGCAGTTGGGGACAGAACTATAATTCACCCCTCCACTTT
CASSWGQNYNSPLHF
>TRBV18|-|TRBJ2-2|-|13
TGTGCCAGCTCACCTGGGGGCACCGGGGAGCTGTTTTTT
CASSPGGTGELFF
>TRBV9|few|TRBJ2-5|-|15
TGTGCCAGCAGCGTAGCCGCCCGAGGGCAAGAGACCCAGTACTTC
CASSVAARGQETQYF
>TRBV7-9|-|TRBJ1-2|TRBD1|13
TGTGCCAGCAGCCCGGGACAGGGTCTGAGCTACACCTTC
CASSPGQGLSYTF
>TRBV20-1|-|TRBJ1-2|-|13
TGCAGTGCTAGAGGTGCGGCAGGATATGGCTACACCTTC
CSARGAAGYGYTF
>TRBV20-1|-|TRBJ1-2|TRBD1|12
TGCAGTGCTGCAGACAGGGTTTATGGCTACACCTTC
CSAADRVYGYTF
>TRBV20-1|-|TRBJ1-2|-|14
TGCAGTGTGCACCGGCGGCGCAGAGCGGGTGGCTACACCTTC
CSVHRRRRAGGYTF
>TRBV6-2/TRBV6-3|-|TRBJ2-5|-|13
TGTGCCAGCAGTTCCGTGGGACAAGAGACCCAGTACTTC
CASSSVGQETQYF
>TRBV20-1|few|TRBJ2-7|TRBD1|15
TGCAGTGCTAGTCCGTTCCAGGGGGCTACGGGCGAGCAGTACTTC
CSASPFQGATGEQYF
>TRBV24-1|few|TRBJ2-7|-|13
TGTGCCACCAGTCCGCAGGGTAGGAACGAGCAGTACTTC
CATSPQGRNEQYF
>TRBV25-1|few|TRBJ2-5|-|11
TGTGCCAGCAGTGAGTGGGAGACCCAGTACTTC
CASSEWETQYF
>TRBV7-2|-|TRBJ2-7|TRBD2|17
TGTGCCAGCAGCTCCCGTGTAGCGGGGCCCAGCTCCTACGAGCAGTACTTC
CASSSRVAGPSSYEQYF
>TRBV6-1|few|TRBJ1-2|-|15
TGTGCCAGCAGTGAAGCGCTTCAAGGGACCTATGGCTACACCTTC
CASSEALQGTYGYTF
>TRBV6-1|-|TRBJ1-1|TRBD1|13
TGTGCCAGCAGCTGGACAGGGAACACTGAAGCTTTCTTT
CASSWTGNTEAFF
>TRBV12-3/TRBV12-4|few|TRBJ1-2|TRBD1|14
TGTGCCAGCGGGGAACAGGGGGCAGGCTATGGCTACACCTTC
CASGEQGAGYGYTF
>TRBV24-1|-|TRBJ1-2|-|13
TGTGCCACCAGTGAACGGGCTGACTATGGCTACACCTTC
CATSERADYGYTF
>TRBV7-2|few|TRBJ2-2|-|14
TGTGCCAGCAGCTTATGGGAGAACACCGGGGAGCTGTTTTTT
CASSLWENTGELFF